Listed below are T cell receptor beta chains from one sample, sequenced in a study of T cells in Graves' hyperthyroidism and ophthalmopathy. TCRdb itself ran the multiplex PCR reads through MiXCR, one entry per CDR3 protein. The sample carries around 500,000 distinct CDR3 sequences, 13% to 15% recorded once. The sequencing input was blood. The receptor source for this set is a woman between 18 and 30 years old with Graves' hyperthyroidism. The CDR3 runs from the conserved cysteine through the conserved F or W. A D gene is named only where the DNA matches it firmly. Clone size appears in some rows only: once, few, many, or a class for an expanded clone.

. 15 . TRBJ2-5 TRBV6-1 CASSTGTRVQETQYF TGTGCCAGCAGTACCGGGACACGCGTCCAAGAGACCCAGTACTTC
. 14 . TRBJ1-2 TRBV7-2 CASSLEWGLYGYTF TGTGCCAGCAGCTTAGAGTGGGGCTTGTATGGCTACACCTTC
. 13 TRBD2 TRBJ2-1 TRBV29-1 CSGLAGGGGEQFF TGCAGCGGATTAGCGGGGGGGGGGGGCGAGCAGTTCTTC
. 16 TRBD2 TRBJ2-7 TRBV4-2 CASSQETSGFSYEQYF TGTGCCAGCAGCCAAGAGACTAGCGGGTTCTCCTACGAGCAGTACTTC
many 15 TRBD2 TRBJ2-1 TRBV7-9 CAGGRGLAFYNEQFF TGTGCCGGGGGGAGGGGACTTGCTTTCTACAATGAGCAGTTCTTC
many 16 . TRBJ2-2 TRBV24-1 CATSDGVEEDTGELFF TGTGCCACCAGTGACGGAGTAGAAGAAGACACCGGGGAGCTGTTTTTT
many 13 TRBD1 TRBJ1-3 TRBV27 CASSLGQGNTIYF TGTGCCAGCAGCCTAGGACAGGGTAACACCATATATTTT
many 19 . TRBJ2-6 TRBV27 CASSWTRGFEGSGANVLTF TGTGCCAGCAGTTGGACGAGGGGGTTTGAAGGCTCTGGGGCCAACGTCCTGACTTTC
. 12 . TRBJ2-1 TRBV6-2/TRBV6-3 CASSIQSDEQFF TGTGCCAGCAGTATACAGTCAGATGAGCAGTTCTTC
. 13 . TRBJ2-1 TRBV24-1 CATSVPARDEQFF .
once 16 TRBD1 TRBJ2-5 TRBV7-9 CASSPTTGVIGETQYF TGTGCCAGCAGCCCCACCACAGGGGTGATCGGGGAGACCCAGTACTTC
. 19 TRBD2 TRBJ2-1 TRBV11-3 CASSLGWVGTSGRRNEQFF TGTGCCAGCAGCTTAGGGTGGGTGGGGACTAGCGGGAGGAGGAATGAGCAGTTCTTC
. 16 . TRBJ1-5 TRBV19 CAGSSGRIKSNQPQHF TGTGCCGGTAGTAGCGGACGGATTAAGAGCAATCAGCCCCAGCATTTT
. 17 . TRBJ1-2 TRBV14 CASSQDYPSGQIYGYTF TGTGCCAGCAGCCAAGATTACCCCTCCGGACAGATCTATGGCTACACCTTC
. 15 TRBD1 TRBJ1-4 TRBV18 CASSPQGTGGEKLFF TGTGCCAGCTCACCACAGGGGACAGGGGGCGAAAAACTGTTTTTT
many 15 TRBD2 TRBJ2-1 TRBV2 CASSPQRGGYNEQFF TGTGCCAGCAGTCCACAGCGGGGAGGTTACAATGAGCAGTTCTTC
many 15 . TRBJ1-3 TRBV12-3/TRBV12-4 CASTKGGSSGNTIYF TGTGCCAGCACCAAGGGCGGAAGCTCTGGAAACACCATATATTTT
. 16 TRBD1 TRBJ2-3 TRBV19 CASRTGTGGRTDTQYF TGTGCCAGTAGAACAGGGACAGGGGGTCGGACAGATACGCAGTATTTT
. 17 . TRBJ2-1 TRBV20-1 CSASAANPGGFNNEQFF TGCAGTGCTAGTGCTGCCAATCCGGGGGGCTTTAACAATGAGCAGTTCTTC
. 12 . TRBJ2-1 TRBV7-3 CASSSESHEQFF TGTGCCAGCAGCTCCGAGTCCCATGAGCAGTTCTTC
many 16 TRBD2 TRBJ2-1 TRBV7-6 CASSATSGRPYNEQFF TGTGCCAGCAGCGCCACTAGCGGGAGGCCCTACAATGAGCAGTTCTTC
. 12 . TRBJ2-1 TRBV12-5 CASAIFDNEQFF TGTGCTAGTGCGATCTTCGACAATGAGCAGTTCTTC
many 15 . TRBJ1-5 TRBV27 CASSLGSRFNQPQHF TGTGCCAGCAGTCTAGGTTCGCGTTTCAATCAGCCCCAGCATTTT
. 16 . TRBJ2-6 TRBV9 CASSVVGGFGANVLTF TGTGCCAGCAGCGTAGTTGGGGGCTTTGGGGCCAACGTCCTGACTTTC
many 14 TRBD1 TRBJ1-2 TRBV12-3/TRBV12-4 CASSLGQGSNGYTF TGTGCCAGCAGTTTAGGACAGGGCAGTAATGGCTACACCTTC
. 14 . TRBJ1-1 TRBV13 CASSPPLAGAEAFF TGTGCCAGCAGCCCGCCCCTCGCGGGGGCAGAAGCTTTCTTT
few 16 . TRBJ2-2 TRBV19 CASSIPFGSRNGELFF TGTGCCAGTAGTATCCCTTTTGGCTCTCGGAACGGGGAGCTGTTTTTT
. 13 . TRBJ2-7 TRBV10-3 CASRGGGAYEQYF TGTGCCTCCAGGGGGGGAGGGGCCTACGAGCAGTACTTC
many 17 . TRBJ2-2 TRBV7-6 CASSQDLERANTGELFF TGTGCCAGCAGCCAAGACTTGGAGCGAGCGAACACCGGGGAGCTGTTTTTT
many 13 . TRBJ2-3 TRBV11-3 CASSLDHQGRQYF TGTGCCAGCAGCTTAGATCACCAGGGCAGGCAGTATTTT
. 13 TRBD1 TRBJ1-2 TRBV19 CASSGQGDGGYTF TGTGCCAGTAGTGGACAGGGGGACGGTGGCTACACCTTC
many 13 . TRBJ1-6 TRBV3-1 CASSQVDSSPLHF TGTGCCAGCAGCCAAGTGGACAGTTCACCCCTCCACTTT
. 14 TRBD1 TRBJ2-7 TRBV30 CAWSVNRGRYEQYF TGTGCCTGGAGTGTAAACAGGGGCCGCTACGAGCAGTACTTC
. 15 . TRBJ2-2 TRBV3-1 CASSQVLSVTGELFF TGTGCCAGCAGCCAAGTATTGTCAGTTACCGGGGAGCTGTTTTTT
many 17 TRBD2 TRBJ2-1 TRBV6-5 CASSYLLAEPSYNEQFF TGTGCCAGCAGTTACCTACTAGCGGAACCCTCCTACAATGAGCAGTTCTTC
few 15 TRBD1 TRBJ1-2 TRBV12-3/TRBV12-4 CASSFVRGGDYGYTF TGTGCCAGCAGTTTCGTCAGGGGGGGGGACTATGGCTACACCTTC
many 15 . TRBJ2-2 TRBV5-6 CASSGRTGLTGELFF TGTGCCAGCAGCGGACGAACAGGGTTGACCGGGGAGCTGTTTTTT
many 15 TRBD1 TRBJ1-2 TRBV19 CASSSRDRHNYGYTF TGTGCCAGTAGTTCCCGGGACAGGCATAACTATGGCTACACCTTC
. 16 TRBD2 TRBJ2-5 TRBV6-1 CASKKSGGRLQETQYF TGTGCCAGCAAAAAATCGGGAGGGCGGCTCCAAGAGACCCAGTACTTC
. 14 . TRBJ1-2 TRBV24-1 CATSDLTRSYGYTF TGTGCCACCAGTGACCTGACACGAAGCTATGGCTACACCTTC
many 17 TRBD1 TRBJ1-2 TRBV18 CASSTSGTGGAAYGYTF TGTGCCAGCTCAACCTCCGGGACAGGGGGCGCGGCCTATGGCTACACCTTC
. 13 TRBD1 TRBJ1-1 TRBV30 CAWNRGVNTEAFF TGTGCCTGGAACAGGGGGGTTAACACTGAAGCTTTCTTT
. 17 TRBD1 TRBJ2-3 TRBV20-1 CSARDVSGTGRPDTQYF TGCAGTGCTAGAGATGTCTCCGGGACAGGGAGGCCAGATACGCAGTATTTT
many 14 . TRBJ1-1 TRBV5-1 CASSRDPRWTEAFF TGCGCCAGCAGCCGGGACCCCCGATGGACTGAAGCTTTCTTT
many 14 . TRBJ2-2 TRBV7-8 CASSLEARLGELFF TGTGCCAGCAGCTTAGAGGCCCGTCTCGGGGAGCTGTTTTTT
many 12 . TRBJ1-2 TRBV6-2/TRBV6-3 CASGAGSYGYTF TGTGCCAGTGGGGCCGGATCCTATGGCTACACCTTC
many 13 . TRBJ2-1 TRBV2 CATESGDSDEQFF TGTGCCACCGAATCGGGAGATAGCGATGAGCAGTTCTTC
many 15 . TRBJ2-6 TRBV5-1 CASSLSLSGANVLTF TGCGCCAGCAGCTTATCGCTCTCTGGGGCCAACGTCCTGACTTTC
few 18 . TRBJ2-1 TRBV19 CASSIWDRLVATYNEQFF TGTGCCAGTAGTATTTGGGACAGACTAGTAGCCACCTACAATGAGCAGTTCTTC
many 17 TRBD2 TRBJ2-3 TRBV19 CASMSRRTSVDTDTQYF TGTGCCAGTATGTCCCGAAGGACTAGCGTTGACACAGATACGCAGTATTTT
few 16 TRBD1 TRBJ2-3 TRBV7-9 CASSLDRGLSTDTQYF TGTGCCAGCAGCTTAGACAGGGGGCTCAGCACAGATACGCAGTATTTT
few 15 TRBD2 TRBJ2-2 TRBV4-1 CASSRLALNTGELFF TGCGCCAGCAGCCGACTAGCTTTGAACACCGGGGAGCTGTTTTTT
. 13 TRBD1 TRBJ1-2 TRBV6-1 CASGLTGTDGYTF TGTGCCAGCGGACTGACAGGGACGGACGGCTACACCTTC
many 13 . TRBJ2-3 TRBV7-9 CVTGRGGTDTQYF TGTGTCACGGGGAGAGGGGGCACAGATACGCAGTATTTT
many 11 . TRBJ2-2 TRBV27 CASGDTGELFF TGTGCCAGTGGGGACACCGGGGAGCTGTTTTTT